This is a list of T cell receptor beta chains from one sample in a study of T cell changes during pregnancy in multiple sclerosis. Libraries were prepared by immunoSEQ multiplex PCR; TCRdb keeps only in-frame clonotypes and omits some of them. Here the sample spans roughly 72,000 clones, nearly 95% being singletons. Here the sequenced sample was CD4+ T cells from peripheral blood mononuclear cells, taken after pregnancy. The receptors originated from a female donor with multiple sclerosis, enrolled in a pregnancy study. Both conserved end residues are part of each CDR3. D genes are given only for firm matches. Clone size is not always given. Where it is, it says once, few, many or a class for expanded clones.

D gene	J gene	V gene	clone size	CDR3 protein	CDR3 DNA
-	TRBJ2-6	TRBV9	once	CASSVAGSGANVLTF	TGTGCCAGCAGCGTAGCGGGGTCTGGGGCCAACGTCCTGACTTTC
-	TRBJ1-5	TRBV28	-	CASSLNRVNQPQHF	TGTGCCAGCAGTTTGAACAGGGTCAATCAGCCCCAGCATTTT
-	TRBJ2-7	TRBV25-1	-	CASRGGWTTTTGEQYF	TGTGCCAGCAGAGGAGGGTGGACGACAACGACCGGGGAGCAGTACTTC
-	TRBJ1-1	TRBV9	-	CASSVVSGGGTEAFF	TGTGCCAGCAGCGTAGTATCCGGGGGGGGCACTGAAGCTTTCTTT
TRBD1	TRBJ2-3	TRBV7-9	-	CASSPAGTEQYF	TGTGCCAGCAGCCCAGCAGGGACAGAACAGTATTTT
-	TRBJ2-3	TRBV9	-	CASSVDPWGRPTDTQYF	TGTGCCAGCAGCGTAGACCCTTGGGGGAGGCCCACAGATACGCAGTATTTT
TRBD1	TRBJ2-1	TRBV7-9	-	CASSLAGGQGARNEQFF	TGTGCCAGCAGCTTAGCGGGGGGACAGGGGGCGCGCAATGAGCAGTTCTTC
TRBD1	TRBJ2-6	TRBV7-6	-	CASSLATPYAGGAGANVLTF	TGTGCCAGCAGCTTAGCGACCCCCTACGCAGGGGGCGCTGGGGCCAACGTCCTGACTTTC
TRBD1	TRBJ1-3	TRBV5-1	-	CASMEGTAGNTIYF	TGCGCCAGCATGGAAGGGACAGCCGGAAACACCATATATTTT
TRBD2	TRBJ2-1	TRBV7-2	-	CASSLGPSGRGPFNEQFF	TGTGCCAGCAGCTTAGGACCTAGCGGGAGGGGCCCCTTCAATGAGCAGTTCTTC
TRBD2	TRBJ2-3	TRBV5-6	few	CASSPGLAPGYTDTQYF	TGTGCCAGCAGCCCGGGACTAGCTCCAGGCTACACAGATACGCAGTATTTT
-	TRBJ2-6	TRBV5-1	-	CASSLEGAGANVLTF	TGCGCCAGCAGCTTGGAAGGAGCCGGGGCCAACGTCCTGACTTTC
-	TRBJ2-1	TRBV11-1	-	CASSLALVSVNEQFF	TGTGCCAGCAGCTTAGCGTTGGTCTCGGTCAATGAGCAGTTCTTC
TRBD1	TRBJ1-1	TRBV7-8	-	CASSLVGQGEGAFF	TGTGCCAGCAGCTTAGTCGGACAGGGGGAAGGTGCTTTCTTT
-	TRBJ1-3	TRBV15	-	CATSRGTGSSGNTIYF	TGTGCCACCAGCAGAGGTACAGGTTCCTCTGGAAACACCATATATTTT
TRBD1	TRBJ1-1	TRBV4-2	-	CASSQVQGVAFF	TGTGCCAGCAGCCAAGTACAGGGGGTAGCTTTCTTT